These T cell receptor beta chains were read from a single sample in a study of post-analysis software for immune sequencing data. TCRdb recomputed calls from the PCR reads with MiXCR, one row per CDR3 protein. The data contain roughly 730,000 distinct CDR3 sequences, roughly 27% of them seen just once; the ten biggest clones take up around 0.56%. The sequencing input was blood. Receptors originate from a girl under 18 with multiple sclerosis. The CDR3 runs from the conserved cysteine through the conserved F or W. D genes are given only for firm matches. Clone size is given for some rows only: seen once, a few or many times, or a class if the clone is expanded.

TRBJ1-2,TRBV20-1,TRBD1,NA,CSAPPTGGGYTF,TGCAGTGCACCCCCGACAGGGGGCGGCTACACCTTC
TRBJ1-4,TRBV4-1,TRBD1,NA,CASSQLGQGLEKLFF,TGCGCCAGCAGCCAGCTGGGACAGGGGTTGGAAAAACTGTTTTTT
TRBJ2-1,TRBV4-3,NA,many,CASSQEGGREVFF,TGCGCCAGCAGCCAAGAGGGAGGTAGGGAGGTGTTCTTC
TRBJ1-2,TRBV29-1,NA,many,CSVEMGSGYTF,TGCAGCGTTGAAATGGGATCTGGCTACACCTTC
TRBJ2-5,TRBV6-2/TRBV6-3,NA,few,CASSYSSVQETQYF,TGTGCCAGCAGTTACTCGTCGGTTCAAGAGACCCAGTACTTC
TRBJ2-1,TRBV6-2/TRBV6-3,TRBD2,NA,CASSQLSSGRFF,TGTGCCAGCAGCCAACTTTCCAGCGGGAGGTTCTTC
TRBJ1-4,TRBV29-1,TRBD1,NA,CSGGQGEKLFF,TGCAGCGGAGGACAGGGTGAAAAACTGTTTTTT
TRBJ2-1,TRBV6-5,TRBD1,NA,CASSPTGANSYNEQFF,TGTGCCAGCAGTCCGACAGGGGCCAACTCCTACAATGAGCAGTTCTTC
TRBJ2-7,TRBV20-1,TRBD2,NA,CSASEVGGGFEEQYF,TGCAGTGCCTCGGAGGTGGGCGGGGGATTCGAGGAGCAGTACTTC
TRBJ2-7,TRBV4-3,NA,NA,CASSQDSQRVISDEQYF,TGCGCCAGCAGCCAAGATTCACAGCGGGTCATTTCGGATGAGCAGTACTTC
TRBJ2-1,TRBV7-2,NA,NA,CASRQGIDEQFF,TGTGCCAGCAGGCAGGGTATCGATGAGCAGTTCTTC
TRBJ2-4,TRBV10-3,NA,many,CAISDGTTGQNIQYF,TGTGCCATCAGTGATGGGACAACGGGGCAAAACATTCAGTACTTC
TRBJ1-2,TRBV7-2,TRBD1,NA,CASSKHPDREGRVYGYTF,TGTGCCAGCAGCAAACACCCGGACAGGGAGGGTCGGGTCTATGGCTACACCTTC
TRBJ2-7,TRBV7-9,TRBD2,NA,CASSERGVEQYF,TGTGCCAGCAGCGAACGGGGGGTCGAGCAGTACTTC
TRBJ1-4,TRBV9,NA,few,CASSVAPVGQYEKRFF,TGTGCCAGCAGCGTAGCTCCGGTAGGGCAGTATGAAAAACGGTTTTTT
TRBJ2-2,TRBV27,NA,NA,CASSLQGPGELFF,TGTGCCAGCAGTCTTCAGGGGCCCGGGGAGCTGTTTTTT
TRBJ2-5,TRBV27,NA,once,CASSLMTGVETQYF,TGTGCCAGCAGCCTCATGACGGGAGTTGAGACCCAGTACTTC
TRBJ2-3,TRBV24-1,NA,NA,CATSEASADTQYF,TGTGCCACCAGTGAGGCCTCCGCAGATACGCAGTATTTT
TRBJ1-4,TRBV12-3/TRBV12-4,NA,NA,CASSLINEKLFF,TGTGCCAGCAGTTTGATAAATGAAAAACTGTTTTTT
TRBJ1-2,TRBV12-3/TRBV12-4,NA,many,CASSLGAGGYTF,TGTGCCAGCAGTTTAGGGGCCGGTGGCTACACCTTC
TRBJ1-4,TRBV5-4,NA,few,CASSSRSAEKLFF,TGTGCCAGCAGCTCACGGTCGGCGGAAAAACTGTTTTTT
TRBJ2-2,TRBV7-9,NA,NA,CASREGRNTGELFF,TGTGCCAGCAGGGAGGGACGGAACACCGGGGAGCTGTTTTTT
TRBJ2-3,TRBV6-1,NA,few,CASISARRISQYF,TGTGCCAGCATTAGTGCAAGGCGCATCTCGCAGTATTTT
TRBJ1-1,TRBV5-1,TRBD1,NA,CASSVTGTNTEAFF,TGCGCCAGCAGCGTGACAGGGACGAACACTGAAGCTTTCTTT